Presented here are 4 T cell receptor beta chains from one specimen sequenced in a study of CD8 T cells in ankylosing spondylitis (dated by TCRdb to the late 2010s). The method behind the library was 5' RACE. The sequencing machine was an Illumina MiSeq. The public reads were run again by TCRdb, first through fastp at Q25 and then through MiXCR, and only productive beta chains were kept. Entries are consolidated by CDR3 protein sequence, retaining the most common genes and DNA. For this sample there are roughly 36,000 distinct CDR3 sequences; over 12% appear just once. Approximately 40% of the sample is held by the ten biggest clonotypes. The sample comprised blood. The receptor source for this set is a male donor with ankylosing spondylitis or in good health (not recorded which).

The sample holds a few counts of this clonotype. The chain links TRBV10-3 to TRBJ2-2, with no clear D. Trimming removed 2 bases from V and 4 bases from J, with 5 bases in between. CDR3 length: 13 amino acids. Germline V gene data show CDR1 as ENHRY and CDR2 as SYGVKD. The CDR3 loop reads CAISERSTGELFF. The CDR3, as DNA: TGTGCCATCAGTGAGAGGTCCACCGGGGAGCTGTTTTTT.

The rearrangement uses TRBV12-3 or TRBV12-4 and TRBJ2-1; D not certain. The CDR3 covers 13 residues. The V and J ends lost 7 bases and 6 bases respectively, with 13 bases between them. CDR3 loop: CASIGLNLNEQFF. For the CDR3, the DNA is TGTGCCAGCATCGGGCTGAACCTCAATGAGCAGTTCTTC.

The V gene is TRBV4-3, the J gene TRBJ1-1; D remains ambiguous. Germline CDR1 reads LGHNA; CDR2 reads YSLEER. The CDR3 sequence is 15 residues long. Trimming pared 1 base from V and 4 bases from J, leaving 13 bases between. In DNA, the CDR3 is TGCGCCAGCAGCCAAGGGGTCGGTAGGAGCACTGAAGCTTTCTTT. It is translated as CASSQGVGRSTEAFF.

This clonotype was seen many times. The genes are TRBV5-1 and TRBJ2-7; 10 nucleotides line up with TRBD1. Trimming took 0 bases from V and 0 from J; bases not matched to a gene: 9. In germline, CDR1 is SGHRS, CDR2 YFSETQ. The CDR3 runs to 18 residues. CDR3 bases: TGCGCCAGCAGCTTGGGAAGGACAGGGGGATCTAGCTCCTACGAGCAGTACTTC. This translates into CASSLGRTGGSSSYEQYF.